Listed below are T cell receptor beta chains from one sample, sequenced in a study of control samples from healthy donors and cancer patients. Profiling relied on immunoSEQ multiplex PCR, and the TCRdb table lists in-frame clones only, not all of them. The table lists some 78,000 clones, about 88% of them singletons. Material: blood. The source is a woman in her sixties in good health. The CDR3 runs from the conserved cysteine through the conserved F or W. A D gene is named only where the DNA matches it firmly. Rows give clone size only sometimes, using once, few, many, or a class for an expanded clone.

cdr3_nt: TGTGCCAGCAGTACAGGGATGTCGTTCTATGGCTACACCTTC; cdr3_aa: CASSTGMSFYGYTF; clone_size: -; cdr3_length: 14; v_call: TRBV6-5; j_call: TRBJ1-2; d_call: -
cdr3_nt: TGCGCCAGCAGCTTGGACGGTTACTCCTATAATTCACCCCTCCACTTT; cdr3_aa: CASSLDGYSYNSPLHF; clone_size: -; cdr3_length: 16; v_call: TRBV5-1; j_call: TRBJ1-6; d_call: -
cdr3_nt: TGTGCCAGCAGCCAAGGGGCACCCTCTGGGGCCAACGTCCTGACTTTC; cdr3_aa: CASSQGAPSGANVLTF; clone_size: -; cdr3_length: 16; v_call: TRBV3-1/TRBV3-2; j_call: TRBJ2-6; d_call: -
cdr3_nt: TGTGCCAGCAGTGACTCGATAACAGGGGACACCGGGGAGCTGTTTTTT; cdr3_aa: CASSDSITGDTGELFF; clone_size: -; cdr3_length: 16; v_call: TRBV6-4; j_call: TRBJ2-2; d_call: TRBD1
cdr3_nt: TGTGCCAGCAGCCCCCGGTTTGGGGGGGGTTTGACAGATACGCAGTATTTT; cdr3_aa: CASSPRFGGGLTDTQYF; clone_size: -; cdr3_length: 17; v_call: TRBV3-1/TRBV3-2; j_call: TRBJ2-3; d_call: TRBD2
cdr3_nt: TGTGCCAGCAGCAGACGACAGCTCCAAAACACTGAAGCTTTCTTT; cdr3_aa: CASSRRQLQNTEAFF; clone_size: -; cdr3_length: 15; v_call: TRBV5-4; j_call: TRBJ1-1; d_call: -
cdr3_nt: TGTGCCAGCTCACCCCCATATGGTAAACCGAACACTGAAGCTTTCTTT; cdr3_aa: CASSPPYGKPNTEAFF; clone_size: -; cdr3_length: 16; v_call: TRBV18; j_call: TRBJ1-1; d_call: -
cdr3_nt: TGTGCCTGGGACGGGACTCCCGGGGAGACCCAGTACTTC; cdr3_aa: CAWDGTPGETQYF; clone_size: -; cdr3_length: 13; v_call: TRBV30; j_call: TRBJ2-5; d_call: -
cdr3_nt: TGTGCCAGCAGCCGAACAGGGTCTAATGAAAAACTGTTTTTT; cdr3_aa: CASSRTGSNEKLFF; clone_size: few; cdr3_length: 14; v_call: TRBV28; j_call: TRBJ1-4; d_call: -
cdr3_nt: TGCAGCGTTGTGGGTTGGGGGGATGAAGCTTTCTTT; cdr3_aa: CSVVGWGDEAFF; clone_size: -; cdr3_length: 12; v_call: TRBV29-1; j_call: TRBJ1-1; d_call: -
cdr3_nt: TGTGCCAGCTCACCACCCTGGGGAGAAGAGACCCAGTACTTC; cdr3_aa: CASSPPWGEETQYF; clone_size: -; cdr3_length: 14; v_call: TRBV18; j_call: TRBJ2-5; d_call: -
cdr3_nt: TGTGCCAGCAGCTCGGGACAGAACACTGAAGCTTTCTTT; cdr3_aa: CASSSGQNTEAFF; clone_size: -; cdr3_length: 13; v_call: TRBV5-6; j_call: TRBJ1-1; d_call: -
cdr3_nt: TGTGCCAGCAGCTTAGGCAGGGACTATGGCTACACCTTC; cdr3_aa: CASSLGRDYGYTF; clone_size: -; cdr3_length: 13; v_call: TRBV11-3; j_call: TRBJ1-2; d_call: -
cdr3_nt: TGTGCCGGCAGTGGGGGAGGAAGTTTGGCAGGAAACACCATATATTTT; cdr3_aa: CAGSGGGSLAGNTIYF; clone_size: -; cdr3_length: 16; v_call: TRBV6-1; j_call: TRBJ1-3; d_call: -
cdr3_nt: TGTGCCAGCAGTTACAAGGGTCAGTCTGGAAACACCATATATTTT; cdr3_aa: CASSYKGQSGNTIYF; clone_size: -; cdr3_length: 15; v_call: TRBV6-5; j_call: TRBJ1-3; d_call: -
cdr3_nt: TGTGCCAGCAGGGGCCCGGTCGAGCAGTACTTC; cdr3_aa: CASRGPVEQYF; clone_size: -; cdr3_length: 11; v_call: TRBV27; j_call: TRBJ2-7; d_call: -
cdr3_nt: TGTGCCAGCAGCCGGACCTCCCCGGGACAGGGGCGCTACGAGCAGTACTTC; cdr3_aa: CASSRTSPGQGRYEQYF; clone_size: -; cdr3_length: 17; v_call: TRBV7-9; j_call: TRBJ2-7; d_call: TRBD1
cdr3_nt: TGTGCCAGCAGCCAAGCTTTTAGGACAAAAGAGACCCAGTACTTC; cdr3_aa: CASSQAFRTKETQYF; clone_size: -; cdr3_length: 15; v_call: TRBV14; j_call: TRBJ2-5; d_call: -
cdr3_nt: TGTGCCAGCCTGCGGGACTATGGCTACACCTTC; cdr3_aa: CASLRDYGYTF; clone_size: -; cdr3_length: 11; v_call: TRBV28; j_call: TRBJ1-2; d_call: -
cdr3_nt: TGTGCCAGCAGCCAAGAGGGGGCCAAACTGTTTTTT; cdr3_aa: CASSQEGAKLFF; clone_size: -; cdr3_length: 12; v_call: TRBV3-1/TRBV3-2; j_call: TRBJ1-4; d_call: -
cdr3_nt: TGTGCCAGTAGTCTGGGACAGTTGGTTGGAGAAAAACTGTTTTTT; cdr3_aa: CASSLGQLVGEKLFF; clone_size: once; cdr3_length: 15; v_call: TRBV19; j_call: TRBJ1-4; d_call: TRBD1
cdr3_nt: TGCGCCAGCAGCCTAAACCACCCCACAGATACGCAGTATTTT; cdr3_aa: CASSLNHPTDTQYF; clone_size: -; cdr3_length: 14; v_call: TRBV5-1; j_call: TRBJ2-3; d_call: -
cdr3_nt: TGCAGTGCTAGTACCTTCGGCAACCCGAATTCACCCCTCCACTTT; cdr3_aa: CSASTFGNPNSPLHF; clone_size: -; cdr3_length: 15; v_call: TRBV20-1; j_call: TRBJ1-6; d_call: -
cdr3_nt: TGCGCCAGCAGCCCCCTTGGGGGACAGGGTAATTCACCCCTCCACTTT; cdr3_aa: CASSPLGGQGNSPLHF; clone_size: -; cdr3_length: 16; v_call: TRBV4-1; j_call: TRBJ1-6; d_call: TRBD1
cdr3_nt: TGTGCCAGCAGTGAATCAGGAGGGGCCTATGGCTACACCTTC; cdr3_aa: CASSESGGAYGYTF; clone_size: -; cdr3_length: 14; v_call: TRBV25-1; j_call: TRBJ1-2; d_call: -
cdr3_nt: TGTGCCAGCAGTGGGGGGGGCAGACCCGGCCCCCCTCCTCTCTTC; cdr3_aa: CASSGGGRPGPPPLF; clone_size: -; cdr3_length: 15; v_call: TRBV28; j_call: TRBJ2-1; d_call: -
cdr3_nt: TGTGCCAGCTCACCGAAGGACACGGGCTCTGGAAACACCATATATTTT; cdr3_aa: CASSPKDTGSGNTIYF; clone_size: -; cdr3_length: 16; v_call: TRBV18; j_call: TRBJ1-3; d_call: -
cdr3_nt: TGTGCCAGCAGTTACAGGGGGCCGGGCCCGCAAGAGACCCAGTACTTC; cdr3_aa: CASSYRGPGPQETQYF; clone_size: -; cdr3_length: 16; v_call: TRBV6-5; j_call: TRBJ2-5; d_call: TRBD1
cdr3_nt: TGTGCCAGCAGCCGATCAGGGGAAAGAGAAAAACTGTTTTTT; cdr3_aa: CASSRSGEREKLFF; clone_size: -; cdr3_length: 14; v_call: TRBV13; j_call: TRBJ1-4; d_call: -
cdr3_nt: TGTGCCAGCTCCTCGGTGGCAGGGGTGGGCGAAAAACTGTTTTTT; cdr3_aa: CASSSVAGVGEKLFF; clone_size: -; cdr3_length: 15; v_call: TRBV28; j_call: TRBJ1-4; d_call: -
cdr3_nt: TGTGCCAGCAGCTTGGTTAGCGCCTACGAGCAGTACTTC; cdr3_aa: CASSLVSAYEQYF; clone_size: -; cdr3_length: 13; v_call: TRBV5-6; j_call: TRBJ2-7; d_call: -
cdr3_nt: TGTGCCAGCAGCTTGGCGGCTAGCGGGGGGGCCTACGAGCAGTACTTC; cdr3_aa: CASSLAASGGAYEQYF; clone_size: -; cdr3_length: 16; v_call: TRBV5-8; j_call: TRBJ2-7; d_call: TRBD2
cdr3_nt: TGTGCCAGTAGTAGGGGTACCCTCCTAAGCACAGATACGCAGTATTTT; cdr3_aa: CASSRGTLLSTDTQYF; clone_size: -; cdr3_length: 16; v_call: TRBV19; j_call: TRBJ2-3; d_call: -
cdr3_nt: TGCAGTGCTAGTGGGGGAGTAGGCTATGGCTACACCTTC; cdr3_aa: CSASGGVGYGYTF; clone_size: -; cdr3_length: 13; v_call: TRBV20-1; j_call: TRBJ1-2; d_call: -
cdr3_nt: TGTGCCATCAGCGTTTTAGGAGTCACTGAAGCTTTCTTT; cdr3_aa: CAISVLGVTEAFF; clone_size: -; cdr3_length: 13; v_call: TRBV10-3; j_call: TRBJ1-1; d_call: -
cdr3_nt: TGTGCCAGCAGCCCCGGGACGGGGTTAGCGTACACCTTC; cdr3_aa: CASSPGTGLAYTF; clone_size: -; cdr3_length: 13; v_call: TRBV6-6; j_call: TRBJ1-2; d_call: -
cdr3_nt: TGTGCCAGCAGCCCGCCGGGACAGGGGAGTCAGCCCCAGCATTTT; cdr3_aa: CASSPPGQGSQPQHF; clone_size: -; cdr3_length: 15; v_call: TRBV7-9; j_call: TRBJ1-5; d_call: TRBD1
cdr3_nt: TGTGCCAGCAGCGTCCTGGGACAGGGGAACACTGAAGCTTTCTTT; cdr3_aa: CASSVLGQGNTEAFF; clone_size: -; cdr3_length: 15; v_call: TRBV2; j_call: TRBJ1-1; d_call: TRBD1
cdr3_nt: TGTGCCAGCATCTTCGGGACAGGGAAGGGCTACACCTTC; cdr3_aa: CASIFGTGKGYTF; clone_size: -; cdr3_length: 13; v_call: TRBV2; j_call: TRBJ1-2; d_call: TRBD1
cdr3_nt: TGTGCCAGCAGTTTATCGAGGACAGGGGATTCTGGCTACACCTTC; cdr3_aa: CASSLSRTGDSGYTF; clone_size: -; cdr3_length: 15; v_call: TRBV27; j_call: TRBJ1-2; d_call: TRBD1
cdr3_nt: TGTGCCAGCAGCGTAACGCGGGATTCACCCCTCCACTTT; cdr3_aa: CASSVTRDSPLHF; clone_size: -; cdr3_length: 13; v_call: TRBV5-5; j_call: TRBJ1-6; d_call: -
cdr3_nt: TGTGCCAGTCACTCTGGGGCCAACGTCCTGACTTTC; cdr3_aa: CASHSGANVLTF; clone_size: -; cdr3_length: 12; v_call: TRBV2; j_call: TRBJ2-6; d_call: -
cdr3_nt: TGCGCCAGCAGCTATGGACTAGCGGGGAACACCGGGGAGCTGTTTTTT; cdr3_aa: CASSYGLAGNTGELFF; clone_size: -; cdr3_length: 16; v_call: TRBV5-1; j_call: TRBJ2-2; d_call: TRBD2
cdr3_nt: TGCAGCGTAGGACAGGGGTGGGACATTCAGTACTTC; cdr3_aa: CSVGQGWDIQYF; clone_size: -; cdr3_length: 12; v_call: TRBV29-1; j_call: TRBJ2-4; d_call: TRBD1
cdr3_nt: TGTGCCAGCTCACCGACTAGCGGATTCTCCTACGAGCAGTACTTC; cdr3_aa: CASSPTSGFSYEQYF; clone_size: -; cdr3_length: 15; v_call: TRBV18; j_call: TRBJ2-7; d_call: TRBD2
cdr3_nt: TGCGCCAGCAGCTCGGGACAGGGTCACGAGCAGTACTTC; cdr3_aa: CASSSGQGHEQYF; clone_size: -; cdr3_length: 13; v_call: TRBV5-1; j_call: TRBJ2-7; d_call: TRBD1
cdr3_nt: TGTGCCAGCAGTGAGGTACCCCTCCACTTT; cdr3_aa: CASSEVPLHF; clone_size: -; cdr3_length: 10; v_call: TRBV6-1; j_call: TRBJ1-6; d_call: -
cdr3_nt: TGTGCCAGCAGCCATTCGTGGGAGGCCACAGATACGCAGTATTTT; cdr3_aa: CASSHSWEATDTQYF; clone_size: -; cdr3_length: 15; v_call: TRBV3-1/TRBV3-2; j_call: TRBJ2-3; d_call: -
cdr3_nt: TGTGCCAGCAGCTTCGGTCCGGACACAGATACGCAGTATTTT; cdr3_aa: CASSFGPDTDTQYF; clone_size: -; cdr3_length: 14; v_call: TRBV5-5; j_call: TRBJ2-3; d_call: -
cdr3_nt: TGCGCCAGCAGCCCCCAGGGACTGACGAACACTGAAGCTTTCTTT; cdr3_aa: CASSPQGLTNTEAFF; clone_size: -; cdr3_length: 15; v_call: TRBV5-1; j_call: TRBJ1-1; d_call: -
cdr3_nt: TGTGCCAGCAGTAAAGGACATGGCCCCCTCCACTTT; cdr3_aa: CASSKGHGPLHF; clone_size: -; cdr3_length: 12; v_call: TRBV12-3/TRBV12-4; j_call: TRBJ1-6; d_call: -
cdr3_nt: TGTGCCAGCAGCTTAGGAGCTGGGATGAACACTGAAGCTTTCTTT; cdr3_aa: CASSLGAGMNTEAFF; clone_size: -; cdr3_length: 15; v_call: TRBV7-2; j_call: TRBJ1-1; d_call: -
cdr3_nt: TGTGCCAGCAGCGTAAGGGGGCTAGCGGGAGTCAATGAGCAGTTCTTC; cdr3_aa: CASSVRGLAGVNEQFF; clone_size: -; cdr3_length: 16; v_call: TRBV9; j_call: TRBJ2-1; d_call: TRBD2
cdr3_nt: TGTGCCAGCAGCCTTAACAGAGACACTGAAGCTTTCTTT; cdr3_aa: CASSLNRDTEAFF; clone_size: -; cdr3_length: 13; v_call: TRBV12-3/TRBV12-4; j_call: TRBJ1-1; d_call: -